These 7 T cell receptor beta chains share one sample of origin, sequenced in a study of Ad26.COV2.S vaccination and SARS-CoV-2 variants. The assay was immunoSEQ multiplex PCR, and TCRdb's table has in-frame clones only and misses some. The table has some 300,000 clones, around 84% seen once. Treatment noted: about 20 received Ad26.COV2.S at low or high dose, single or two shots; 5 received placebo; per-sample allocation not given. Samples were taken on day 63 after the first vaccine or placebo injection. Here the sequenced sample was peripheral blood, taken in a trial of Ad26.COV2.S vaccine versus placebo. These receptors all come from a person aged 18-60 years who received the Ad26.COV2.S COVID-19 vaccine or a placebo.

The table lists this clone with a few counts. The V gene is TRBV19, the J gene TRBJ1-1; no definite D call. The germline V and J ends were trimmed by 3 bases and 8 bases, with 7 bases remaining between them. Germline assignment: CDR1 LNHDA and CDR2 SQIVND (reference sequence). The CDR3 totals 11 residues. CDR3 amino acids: CASSIWTEAFF. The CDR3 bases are TGTGCCAGTAGTATTTGGACCGAAGCTTTCTTT.

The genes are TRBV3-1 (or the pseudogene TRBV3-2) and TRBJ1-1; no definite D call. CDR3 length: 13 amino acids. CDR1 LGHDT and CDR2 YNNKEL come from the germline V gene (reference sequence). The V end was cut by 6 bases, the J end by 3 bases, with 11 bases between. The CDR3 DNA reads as TGTGCCAGCAGGTCGGCGGGCGACACTGAAGCTTTCTTT. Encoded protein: CASRSAGDTEAFF.

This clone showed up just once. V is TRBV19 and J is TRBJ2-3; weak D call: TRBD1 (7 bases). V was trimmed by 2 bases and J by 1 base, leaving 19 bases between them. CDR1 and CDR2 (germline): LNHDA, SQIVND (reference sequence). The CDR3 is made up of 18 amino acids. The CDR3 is CASSINGGGVLGTDTQYF. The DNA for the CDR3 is TGTGCCAGTAGTATAAATGGAGGGGGCGTATTGGGCACAGATACGCAGTATTTT.

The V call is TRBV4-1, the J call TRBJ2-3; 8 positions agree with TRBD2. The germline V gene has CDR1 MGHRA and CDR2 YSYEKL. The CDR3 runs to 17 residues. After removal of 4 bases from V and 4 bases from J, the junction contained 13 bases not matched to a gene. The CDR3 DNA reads TGCGCCAGCAGCCTGCTGTGGGGGGCGGGGGGCGCAGATACGCAGTATTTT. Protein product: CASSLLWGAGGADTQYF.

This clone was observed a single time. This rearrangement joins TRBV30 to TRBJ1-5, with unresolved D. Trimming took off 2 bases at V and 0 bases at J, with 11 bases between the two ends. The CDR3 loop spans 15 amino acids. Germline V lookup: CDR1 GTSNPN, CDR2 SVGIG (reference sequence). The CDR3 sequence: CAWSSKVYSNQPQHF. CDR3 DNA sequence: TGTGCCTGGAGTTCCAAAGTTTATAGCAATCAGCCCCAGCATTTT.

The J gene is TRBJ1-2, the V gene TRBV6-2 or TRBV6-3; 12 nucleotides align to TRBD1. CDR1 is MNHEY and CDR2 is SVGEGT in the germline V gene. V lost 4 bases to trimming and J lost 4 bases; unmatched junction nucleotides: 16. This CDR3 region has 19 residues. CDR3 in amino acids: CASSSPPGQGARNSYGYTF. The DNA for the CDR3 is TGTGCCAGCAGTTCACCACCGGGACAGGGGGCGCGGAACTCCTATGGCTACACCTTC.

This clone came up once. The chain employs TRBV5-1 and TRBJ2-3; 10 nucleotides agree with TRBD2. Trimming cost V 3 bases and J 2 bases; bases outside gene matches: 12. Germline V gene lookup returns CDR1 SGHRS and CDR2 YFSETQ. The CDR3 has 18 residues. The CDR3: CASSSNQLAGADTDTQYF. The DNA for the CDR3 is TGCGCCAGCAGCTCCAATCAGCTAGCGGGGGCAGACACAGATACGCAGTATTTT.